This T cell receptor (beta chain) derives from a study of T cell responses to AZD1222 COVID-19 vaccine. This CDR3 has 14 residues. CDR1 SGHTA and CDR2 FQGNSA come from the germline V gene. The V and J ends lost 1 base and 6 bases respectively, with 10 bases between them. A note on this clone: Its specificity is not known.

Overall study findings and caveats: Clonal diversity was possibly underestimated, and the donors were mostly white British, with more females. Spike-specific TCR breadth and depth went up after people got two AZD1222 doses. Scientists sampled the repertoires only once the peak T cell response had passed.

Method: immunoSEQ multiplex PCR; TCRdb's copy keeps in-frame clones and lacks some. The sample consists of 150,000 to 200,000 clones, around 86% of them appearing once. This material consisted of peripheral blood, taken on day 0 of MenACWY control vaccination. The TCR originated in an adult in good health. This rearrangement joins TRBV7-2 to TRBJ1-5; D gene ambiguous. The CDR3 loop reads CASSLDRRSQPQHF. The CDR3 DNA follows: TGTGCCAGCAGCTTAGACCGACGGAGTCAGCCCCAGCATTTT.